This TCR beta chain is from a study of T cell responses to AZD1222 COVID-19 vaccine. The study, taken as a whole, reports: Nearly half of spike-specific TCRs reportedly target unmutated variant regions.

The sample holds one count of this clone. Its antigen is not identified. Assay used: immunoSEQ multiplex PCR; TCRdb lists only in-frame clones, some missing. Of some 96,000 clones in the sample, 65% to 85% are singletons; the top ten hold approximately 15%. V lost 7 bases to trimming and J lost 2 bases, with 12 bases between them. The germline V gene encodes CDR1 MNHEY and CDR2 SVGAGI. The CDR3 is made up of 15 amino acids. The chain employs TRBV6-5 and TRBJ1-6, with a weak D call TRBD1 (6 bases). The TCR originated in an adult who received the AZD1222 COVID-19 vaccine. The sample was peripheral blood, taken 28 days after the second AZD1222 dose. CDR3 in amino acids: CASTPGGPYNSPLHF. As DNA, the CDR3 is TGTGCCAGCACCCCCGGGGGGCCCTATAATTCACCCCTCCACTTT.